One sample yielded the 8 T cell receptor beta chains listed below, sequenced in a study of response to subunit inactivated influenza vaccine. Via MiXCR, TCRdb re-called the RT-PCR reads, giving one row per CDR3 protein. The table records around 320,000 distinct CDR3 sequences, about 20% of them present only once. Source: PBMCs from blood, taken roughly 20 months after vaccination. These receptor sequences come from a man aged 45 to 70 who received an inactivated influenza vaccine.

This clonotype was seen a handful of times. V and J are TRBV4-3 and TRBJ1-5, with 9 bases lining up with TRBD1. The ends lost 1 base at V and 6 bases at J; junction bases unmatched: 19. Germline V CDR1 and CDR2: LGHNA, YSLEER. There are 20 residues in the CDR3. In DNA form, the CDR3 reads TGCGCCAGCAGCCAAGGTTTTCTTCCGGGGACAGGGTCCGTTCCTCAGCCCCAGCATTTT. Amino acid sequence: CASSQGFLPGTGSVPQPQHF.

The CDR3 sequence: CASSYSTGGTTYEQYF. CDR3 bases: TGTGCCAGCAGTTATTCGACAGGGGGAACTACCTACGAGCAGTACTTC. The V gene is TRBV6-2 or TRBV6-3, the J gene TRBJ2-7; 9 bases are a match to TRBD1. Unmatched junction bases numbered 8, after V lost 3 bases and J lost 2 bases. Per germline, CDR1 MNHEY and CDR2 SVGEGT. There are 16 residues in the CDR3.

The chain carries TRBV12-3 or TRBV12-4 and TRBJ2-5; D gene unclear. Trimming removed 4 bases from V and 4 bases from J, with 10 bases in between. The CDR3 extends over 13 amino acids. This chain's CDR3 is CASSSTIRETQYF. The CDR3 coding sequence is TGTGCCAGCAGTTCTACGATTCGAGAGACCCAGTACTTC.

There are many counts of this clonotype. The CDR3 sequence is CASSFGNYGYTF. The CDR3 nucleotides read TGTGCCAGCAGTTTTGGGAACTATGGCTACACCTTC. The chain carries TRBV12-3 or TRBV12-4 and TRBJ1-2; D is uncertain. The V and J ends lost 3 bases and 2 bases respectively, with 4 bases between them. The CDR3 runs to 12 residues.

J is TRBJ2-3 and V is TRBV12-3 or TRBV12-4, with D maybe TRBD1 (5 bases). The CDR3 loop spans 14 amino acids. The V end was cut by 0 bases, the J end by 2 bases, with 6 bases between. In DNA form, the CDR3 reads TGTGCCAGCAGTTTAGCGGGGCCCACAGATACGCAGTATTTT. Amino acid sequence: CASSLAGPTDTQYF.

In regard to this clonotype: A single base separates this from a much larger clone, so it may be a read error. The rearrangement uses TRBV4-3 and TRBJ1-2; 8 nucleotides agree with TRBD1. The CDR3 sequence is 15 residues long. J was trimmed by 3 bases and V by 4 bases; bases with no gene match: 7. Germline V gene lookup returns CDR1 LGHNA and CDR2 YSLEER. CDR3 sequence: CASSLGQGLYYGYTF. The CDR3 coding sequence is TGCGCCAGCAGCCTCGGACAGGGATTATACTATGGCTACACCTTC.

This clonotype came up once. The chain is built from TRBV6-1 and TRBJ2-7; D gene unclear. This CDR3 is built from 14 residues. Germline V lookup: CDR1 MNHNS, CDR2 SASEGT. V lost 11 bases and J 7 bases, leaving 24 bases between the germline ends. Here the CDR3 DNA reads TGTGCCGCGAAACCCGGGCTGTCCGTCGGGGAGCAGTACTTC. Amino acids: CAAKPGLSVGEQYF.

The table lists this clonotype with many counts. J is TRBJ1-6 and V is TRBV11-2, with D possibly TRBD1 on 6 matching bases. This CDR3 contains 15 residues. Trimming shortened V by 3 bases and J by 7 bases, and 13 bases separated the two germline ends. Looked up from germline, CDR1 is SGHAT and CDR2 is FQNNGV. The CDR3 reads CASSFETGGNSPLHF. In DNA form, the CDR3 reads TGTGCCAGCAGCTTTGAGACAGGCGGGAATTCACCCCTCCACTTT.